This TCR beta chain appears in the sequencing data of a study of T cells in Graves' hyperthyroidism and ophthalmopathy. Amplified regions were TCR beta CDR3 sequences from RNA transcripts. Using the HTBI primer set, a first-round RT-PCR was run on the TCR CDR3. TCRdb passed the multiplex PCR reads through MiXCR, listing each CDR3 protein once. Found here are about 600,000 distinct CDR3 sequences, around 15% of them singletons; the top ten hold roughly 3.5%. The CDR3 extends over 16 amino acids. V lost 6 bases and J 2 bases, leaving 17 bases between the germline ends. The germline gives CDR1 MNHNS, CDR2 SASEGT. This clonotype came up a few times.

This TCR derives from a woman aged 40 to 50 with Graves' ophthalmopathy. The sequenced sample was blood. This chain uses TRBV6-1 with TRBJ1-3, with D possibly being TRBD1 (6 bases). Here the CDR3 reads CASSPRGVSAGNTIYF. DNA of the CDR3: TGTGCCAGCAGCCCCAGGGGCGTGAGTGCTGGAAACACCATATATTTT.